The present T cell receptor (beta chain) was sequenced within a study of blood T cell repertoires in COVID-19 (dated by TCRdb to the early 2020s). The study in broad terms: Samples covering the acute and convalescent phases of COVID-19 were provided by collaborators in the United States, Italy and Spain. The material from the prospective study consisted of cDNA or gDNA derived from T cells, B-cell-depleted T cells, or PBMCs. The dataset comprised deeply sampled blood TCRbeta repertoires from subjects exposed to, actively infected with, or recovered from COVID-19. The repertoires were released in a freely available public database meant as a resource for research on the immune response to SARS-CoV-2. The samples were drawn from the first 160 participants of the ongoing ImmuneRACE study and from some 1,300 subjects provided by 6 global collaborators. Nearly every sample came with metadata listing a de-identified subject ID, COVID-19 status, age in years and sex. Where available, HLA class I and class II types were obtained from metadata supplied by the sample provider rather than from assay-based typing.

The CDR1 and CDR2 encoded by the germline V gene are SGDLS and YYNGEE. The junction shows trimming of 2 bases on V and 3 bases on J, plus 15 bases between the germline ends. From its cysteine to its phenylalanine, the CDR3 spans 16 amino acids. Only CDR3 DNA is held: 48 bases, read in frame from base 1. Each collaborating institution followed its own protocols to collect whole blood in K2EDTA tubes. For TCRbeta analysis, collaborator samples were shipped as frozen whole blood, as isolated PBMCs, or as DNA extracted from either sample type. TCRbeta CDR3 regions were amplified from genomic DNA by means of the immunoSEQ Assay, a bias-controlled multiplex PCR. The authors' analysis ran thus. Nucleated cell counts per sample were estimated from amplification of reference gene primers within the assay. To quantify the absolute abundance of each unique TCRbeta CDR3 rearrangement, sequence reads were collapsed and filtered. Productive Simpson clonality was computed per sample as the square root of Simpson's diversity index over productive rearrangements. In TCRdb, the immuneACCESS table is reduced to in-frame sequences with V and J assigned. These tables do not hold every clone; where another copy was compared, an unresolved V gene accounts for under half, and the others remain unexplained. The V and J calls and clone size come from that table; D and trimming were worked out from the DNA. The sample yields around 200,000 clones; roughly 87% were counted once. The ten largest clones take up around 6.1% of the sample.

With regard to this clone: Its antigen is still unknown. No quality values exist for individual bases; no much larger clone is one base distant.

Broad study findings and their caveats: How much clinical and demographic metadata was included differed by source and by participant, and the metadata was provided uncurated.

The sample comprised peripheral blood. This receptor was obtained from a middle-aged woman with acute or convalescent COVID-19. The chain joins TRBV9 to TRBJ2-1, with TRBD1 as a weak D call on 5 bases. CDR3 protein: CASSVWSTVFYNEQFF. The sequenced DNA: TGTGCCAGCAGCGTGTGGTCGACAGTTTTCTACAATGAGCAGTTCTTC.